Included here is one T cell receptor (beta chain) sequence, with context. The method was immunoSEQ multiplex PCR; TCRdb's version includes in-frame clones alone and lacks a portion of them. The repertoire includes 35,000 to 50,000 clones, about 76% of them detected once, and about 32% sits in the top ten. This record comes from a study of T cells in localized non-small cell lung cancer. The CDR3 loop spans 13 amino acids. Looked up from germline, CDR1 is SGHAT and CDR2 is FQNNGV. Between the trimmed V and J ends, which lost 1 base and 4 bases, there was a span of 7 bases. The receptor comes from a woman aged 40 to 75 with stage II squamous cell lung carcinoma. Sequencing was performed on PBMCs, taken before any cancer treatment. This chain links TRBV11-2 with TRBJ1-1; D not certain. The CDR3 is CASSLVLGTEAFF. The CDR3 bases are TGTGCCAGCAGCTTAGTGTTGGGCACTGAAGCTTTCTTT.